A selection of T cell receptor beta chains follows, all from one sample in a study of Graves' ophthalmopathy and Graves' hyperthyroidism. MiXCR was run by TCRdb on the multiplex PCR reads, yielding one entry per CDR3 protein. The data contain more than 300,000 distinct CDR3 sequences, approximately 18% of them singletons. Specimen: peripheral blood. These receptor sequences come from an adult woman with stable Graves' hyperthyroidism. Each CDR3 is given with its conserved first and last residue. Fields, in order: D gene, J gene, clone size, V gene, CDR3 protein, CDR3 DNA. D genes are given only for firm matches. Not every row has a clone size; where given, it reads once, few, many or a size class.

.	TRBJ1-1	many	TRBV25-1	CASIGRGTEAFF	TGTGCCAGCATAGGCCGGGGCACTGAAGCTTTCTTT
TRBD2	TRBJ2-1	.	TRBV5-1	CASSSGLVNEQFF	TGCGCCAGCAGCTCGGGACTAGTCAATGAGCAGTTCTTC
TRBD1	TRBJ1-5	many	TRBV5-1	CASSLGQGVGQPQHF	TGCGCCAGCAGCTTGGGGCAGGGGGTAGGTCAGCCCCAGCATTTT
TRBD2	TRBJ2-5	many	TRBV4-1	CASSQTAGAGETQYF	TGCGCCAGCAGCCAAACAGCGGGGGCCGGGGAGACCCAGTACTTC
TRBD2	TRBJ2-7	many	TRBV6-5	CASSYPGDSGRAEQYF	TGTGCCAGCAGTTACCCCGGGGATAGCGGGAGGGCCGAGCAGTACTTC
.	TRBJ2-7	.	TRBV7-2	CVSSSGGDEQYF	TGTGTCAGCAGCTCAGGTGGGGACGAGCAGTACTTC
.	TRBJ1-1	many	TRBV11-2	CASSPDRLNTEAFF	TGTGCCAGCAGCCCGGACAGACTGAACACTGAAGCTTTCTTT
.	TRBJ1-5	many	TRBV19	CASARSGWQPQHF	TGTGCCAGTGCTAGGTCAGGGTGGCAGCCCCAGCATTTT
TRBD2	TRBJ2-5	many	TRBV25-1	CASSDTASGSGETQYF	TGTGCCAGCAGTGATACGGCTAGCGGGAGTGGGGAGACCCAGTACTTC
.	TRBJ2-5	few	TRBV25-1	CASSPFPAETQYF	TGTGCCAGCAGCCCATTTCCGGCAGAGACCCAGTACTTC
.	TRBJ1-1	many	TRBV19	CASSRGQRPHKEAFF	TGTGCCAGTAGTAGGGGGCAGAGACCTCACAAAGAAGCTTTCTTT
.	TRBJ2-5	many	TRBV20-1	CSARPTRGFKETQYF	TGCAGTGCTAGGCCCACTAGGGGGTTTAAAGAGACCCAGTACTTC
TRBD1	TRBJ2-7	many	TRBV29-1	CSVGDRGLYEQYF	TGCAGCGTCGGGGACAGGGGGCTCTACGAGCAGTACTTC
.	TRBJ2-5	.	TRBV9	CASSVEPGFGSETKYF	TGTGCCAGCAGCGTAGAACCGGGCTTTGGGTCAGAGACCAAGTACTTC
TRBD1	TRBJ1-1	many	TRBV28	CASSPLRQGGTEAFF	TGTGCCAGCAGCCCTCTAAGACAGGGCGGCACTGAAGCTTTCTTT
TRBD1	TRBJ2-5	few	TRBV7-9	CASSLRDSQETKYF	TGTGCCAGCAGCCTCCGGGACAGCCAAGAGACCAAGTACTTC
.	TRBJ2-7	few	TRBV2	CASTGGLNSYEQYF	TGTGCCAGCACCGGAGGGCTAAACTCCTACGAGCAGTACTTC
TRBD1	TRBJ2-7	many	TRBV28	CASSSFRDRAPLKPYEQYF	TGTGCCAGCAGTTCCTTCCGGGACAGGGCCCCCCTAAAACCCTACGAGCAGTACTTC
TRBD1	TRBJ1-3	.	TRBV28	CASSTPADRVAGNTIYF	TGTGCCAGCAGTACCCCCGCGGACAGGGTCGCTGGAAACACCATATATTTT
.	TRBJ1-1	.	TRBV20-1	CSASDFKRDTEAFF	TGCAGTGCTAGCGACTTTAAAAGGGACACTGAAGCTTTCTTT
TRBD1	TRBJ1-1	.	TRBV28	CASSSTDRDAFF	TGTGCCAGCAGTTCAACGGACAGGGACGCTTTCTTT
.	TRBJ1-6	many	TRBV30	CAWSPEPNSPLHF	TGTGCCTGGAGTCCCGAACCTAATTCACCCCTCCACTTT
.	TRBJ1-1	many	TRBV29-1	CSVEGWGFVGAFF	TGCAGCGTTGAAGGATGGGGATTTGTGGGAGCTTTCTTT
.	TRBJ2-5	many	TRBV7-9	CASRNQAEETQYF	TGTGCCAGCAGAAATCAGGCAGAAGAGACCCAGTACTTC
.	TRBJ2-7	few	TRBV6-1	CASSDRGRRPCEQYF	TGTGCCAGCAGTGACAGAGGAAGACGTCCCTGCGAGCAGTACTTC
TRBD1	TRBJ2-2	many	TRBV7-2	CASSATGANTGELFF	TGTGCCAGCAGCGCAACAGGGGCAAACACCGGGGAGCTGTTTTTT
.	TRBJ2-2	.	TRBV30	CARGGYTGELFF	TGTGCCCGTGGGGGGTACACCGGGGAGCTGTTTTTT
.	TRBJ1-5	few	TRBV19	CASSTPPDMPTPHQPQHF	TGTGCCAGTAGTACGCCCCCCGATATGCCTACACCTCATCAGCCCCAGCATTTT
TRBD1	TRBJ2-7	.	TRBV27	CASRRDSYSLRKQYF	TGTGCCAGCAGGAGGGACAGCTATAGTCTACGCAAGCAGTACTTC
.	TRBJ2-5	.	TRBV20-1	CSATGTQETQYF	TGCAGTGCAACGGGAACCCAAGAGACCCAGTACTTC
TRBD1	TRBJ2-7	many	TRBV12-3/TRBV12-4	CASSGQGPHEQYF	TGTGCCAGCAGCGGACAGGGGCCCCACGAGCAGTACTTC
.	TRBJ2-5	.	TRBV6-2/TRBV6-3	CASSLVSGLPHF	TGTGCCAGCAGTCTGGTATCTGGACTCCCGCACTTC
.	TRBJ2-2	many	TRBV19	CASKNQSRVGELFF	TGTGCCAGTAAGAACCAATCGCGGGTCGGGGAGCTGTTTTTT
.	TRBJ1-1	few	TRBV18	CASSPGGIPSIAFF	TGTGCCAGCTCACCAGGGGGGATTCCTTCTATTGCTTTCTTT
TRBD1	TRBJ2-7	many	TRBV7-2	CASSYSGTGSSYEQYF	TGTGCCAGCAGCTATTCCGGGACAGGGAGCTCCTACGAGCAGTACTTC
.	TRBJ1-1	.	TRBV9	CASSEDLRDTEAFF	TGTGCCAGCAGCGAGGACCTAAGGGACACTGAAGCTTTCTTT
TRBD1	TRBJ1-6	many	TRBV6-5	CASSFGQGNSPLHF	TGTGCCAGCAGTTTCGGACAGGGAAATTCACCCCTCCACTTT
.	TRBJ1-1	few	TRBV7-2	CASSLEPGSVEAFF	TGTGCCAGCAGCTTAGAACCCGGGTCCGTTGAAGCTTTCTTT